This T cell receptor (beta chain) was captured in a study of identifying expanded T cells in peripheral blood. Study-wide results and limits: Variance in clone template counts between approximately 2-week samples significantly increased with total template count across all healthy donors. Technical replicates showed approximately 1.2 changed clones; about 2 weeks roughly 15; four weeks 19.

Profiled with immunoSEQ multiplex PCR; TCRdb holds only in-frame clones, not every one. The data hold around 68,000 clones, with 70% to 90% observed a single time. About this clone itself: The antigen is undetermined.

During the collection period, no donor immune events like infections were recorded. The sequence came from a person aged 18-70 years in good health. The sequenced sample was blood.

CDR3 in amino acids: CASSPPHPRDMGQYF. CDR3 nucleotides: TGTGCCAGCTCACCACCGCACCCCAGGGATATGGGGCAGTATTTT. The V call is TRBV18, the J call TRBJ2-3; tentative D call: TRBD1 (5 bases). Germline V CDR1 and CDR2: KGHSH, LQKENI. The CDR3 has 15 residues. Trimming took off 0 bases at V and 11 bases at J, with 18 bases between the two ends.